Shown below are 2 T cell receptor beta chains from a single sample sequenced in a study of blood T cell repertoires in COVID-19. Clones were sequenced by immunoSEQ multiplex PCR, and TCRdb holds only the in-frame ones, with some missing. The sample has around 280,000 clones, about 85% seen once. The sequenced material came from peripheral blood. The source of these receptors is a woman between 50 and 59 years old who had recovered from COVID-19.

V and J are TRBV6-5 and TRBJ2-1; D is possibly TRBD2 (6 bases). Deletions cut 0 bases from V and 11 bases from J, with 17 bases between. The germline gives CDR1 MNHEY, CDR2 SVGAGI. This CDR3 spans 15 amino acids. This CDR3 is CASSYSSGRQVKQFF. The CDR3 DNA reads as TGTGCCAGCAGTTACTCGAGTGGGAGGCAAGTAAAGCAGTTCTTC.

Concerning this clone: A much more abundant neighbour one base away suggests this may be a read error. This chain links TRBV6-2 or TRBV6-3 with TRBJ1-5; D is unresolved. Trimming cost V 0 bases and J 7 bases, with 7 bases left between them. CDR3 size: 13 residues. Germline V gene lookup returns CDR1 MNHEY and CDR2 SVGEGT. DNA for the CDR3: TGTGCCAGCAGTTACTCGCGGGGACAGCCCCAGCATTTT. This sequence encodes CASSYSRGQPQHF.